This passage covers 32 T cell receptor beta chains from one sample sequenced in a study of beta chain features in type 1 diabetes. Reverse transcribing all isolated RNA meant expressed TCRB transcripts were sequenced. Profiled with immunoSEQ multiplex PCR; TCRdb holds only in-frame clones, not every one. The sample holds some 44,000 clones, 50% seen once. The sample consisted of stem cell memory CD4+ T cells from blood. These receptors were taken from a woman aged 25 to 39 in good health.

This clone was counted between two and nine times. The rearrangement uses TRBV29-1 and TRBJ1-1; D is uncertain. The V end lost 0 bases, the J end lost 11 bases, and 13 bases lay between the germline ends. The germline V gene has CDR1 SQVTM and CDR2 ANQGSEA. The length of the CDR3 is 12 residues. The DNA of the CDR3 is TGCAGCGTTGAAGAGTTAGCCGTTTGGGCTTTCTTT. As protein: CSVEELAVWAFF.

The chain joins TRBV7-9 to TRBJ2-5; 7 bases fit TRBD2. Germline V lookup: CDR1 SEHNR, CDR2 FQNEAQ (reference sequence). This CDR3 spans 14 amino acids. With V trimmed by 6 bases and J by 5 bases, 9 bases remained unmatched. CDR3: CASRLRREPETQYF. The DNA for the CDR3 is TGTGCCAGCAGGTTGCGGCGGGAGCCGGAGACCCAGTACTTC.

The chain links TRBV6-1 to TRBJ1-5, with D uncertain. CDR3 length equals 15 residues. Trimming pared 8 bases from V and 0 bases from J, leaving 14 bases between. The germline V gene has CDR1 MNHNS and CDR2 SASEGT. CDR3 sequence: CASLSAGYSNQPQHF. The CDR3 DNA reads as TGTGCCAGCCTCTCAGCGGGGTATAGCAATCAGCCCCAGCATTTT.

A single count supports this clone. The CDR3 reads CASSLRLGGLTNEKLFF. CDR3 coding DNA: TGTGCCAGCAGCTTGCGGTTGGGGGGACTAACTAATGAAAAACTGTTTTTT. J is TRBJ1-4 and V is TRBV5-4; D perhaps matches TRBD1 (5 bases). V dropped 1 base and J dropped 1 base, with 14 bases sitting between them. The germline V gene has CDR1 SGHNT and CDR2 YYREEE (reference sequence). CDR3 length equals 17 residues.

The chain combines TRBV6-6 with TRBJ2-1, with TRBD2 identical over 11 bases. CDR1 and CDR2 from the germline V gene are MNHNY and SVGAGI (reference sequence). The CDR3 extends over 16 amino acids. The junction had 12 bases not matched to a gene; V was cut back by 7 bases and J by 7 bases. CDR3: CASKDTGTSGPNEQFF. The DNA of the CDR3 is TGTGCCAGCAAGGACACCGGGACTAGCGGACCGAATGAGCAGTTCTTC.

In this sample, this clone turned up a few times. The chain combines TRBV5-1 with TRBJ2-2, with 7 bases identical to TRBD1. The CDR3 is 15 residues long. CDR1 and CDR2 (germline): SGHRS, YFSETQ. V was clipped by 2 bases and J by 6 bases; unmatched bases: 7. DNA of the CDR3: TGCGCCAGCAGCTTCGGGACAGAACGTTCCGGGGAGCTGTTTTTT. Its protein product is CASSFGTERSGELFF.

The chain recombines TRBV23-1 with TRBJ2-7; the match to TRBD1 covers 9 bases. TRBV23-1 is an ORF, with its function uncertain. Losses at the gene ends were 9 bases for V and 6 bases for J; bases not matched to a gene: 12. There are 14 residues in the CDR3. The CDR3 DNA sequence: TGCGCCAGAATTAGGGACAGGGTACACTCCGAGCAGTACTTC. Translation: CARIRDRVHSEQYF.

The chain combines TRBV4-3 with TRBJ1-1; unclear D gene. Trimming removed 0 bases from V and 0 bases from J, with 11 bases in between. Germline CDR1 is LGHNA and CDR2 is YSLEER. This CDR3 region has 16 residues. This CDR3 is CASSQDYGSVNTEAFF. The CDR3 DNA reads TGCGCCAGCAGCCAAGATTACGGGTCTGTGAACACTGAAGCTTTCTTT.

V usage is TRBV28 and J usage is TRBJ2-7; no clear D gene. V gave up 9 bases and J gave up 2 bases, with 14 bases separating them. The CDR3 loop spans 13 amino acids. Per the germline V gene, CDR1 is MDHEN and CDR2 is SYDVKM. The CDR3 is CASREAPTYEQYF. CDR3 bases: TGTGCCAGTCGCGAGGCGCCCACCTACGAGCAGTACTTC. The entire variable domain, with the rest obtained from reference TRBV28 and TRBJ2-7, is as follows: DVKVTQSSRYLVKRTGEKVFLECVQDMDHENMFWYRQDPGLGLRLIYFSYDVKMKEKGDIPEGYSVSREKKERFSLILESASTNQTSMYLCASREAPTYEQYFGPGTRLTVT.

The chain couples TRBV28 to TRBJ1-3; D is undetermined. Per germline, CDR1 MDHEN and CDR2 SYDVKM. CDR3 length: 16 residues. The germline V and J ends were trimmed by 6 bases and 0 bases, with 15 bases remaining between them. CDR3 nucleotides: TGTGCCAGCAGCACTATTGGGTCCGGCTCTGGAAACACCATATATTTT. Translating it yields CASSTIGSGSGNTIYF.

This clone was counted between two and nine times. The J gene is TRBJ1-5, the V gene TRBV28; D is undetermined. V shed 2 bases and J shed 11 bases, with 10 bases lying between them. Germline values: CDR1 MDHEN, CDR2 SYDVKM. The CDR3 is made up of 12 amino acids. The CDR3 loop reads CASSLRPEAQHF. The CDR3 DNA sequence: TGTGCCAGCAGTTTACGGCCAGAGGCCCAGCATTTT.

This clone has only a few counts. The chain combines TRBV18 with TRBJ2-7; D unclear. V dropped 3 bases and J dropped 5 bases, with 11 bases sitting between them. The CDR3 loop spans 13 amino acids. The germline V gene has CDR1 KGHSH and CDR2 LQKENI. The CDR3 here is CASSPGSRDEQYF. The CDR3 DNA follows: TGTGCCAGCTCACCCGGGTCCAGAGACGAGCAGTACTTC.

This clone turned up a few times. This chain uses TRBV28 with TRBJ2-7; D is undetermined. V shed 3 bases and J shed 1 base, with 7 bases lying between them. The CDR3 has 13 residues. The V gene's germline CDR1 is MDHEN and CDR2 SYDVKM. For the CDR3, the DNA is TGTGCCAGCAGTTTGCGCAGGTCCTACGAGCAGTACTTC. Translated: CASSLRRSYEQYF.

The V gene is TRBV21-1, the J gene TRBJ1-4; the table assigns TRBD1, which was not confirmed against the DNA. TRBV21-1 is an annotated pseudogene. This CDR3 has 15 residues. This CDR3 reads CASSPRDRRNEKLFF. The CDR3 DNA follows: TGTGCCAGCAGCCCAAGGGACAGGAGAAATGAAAAACTGTTTTTT.

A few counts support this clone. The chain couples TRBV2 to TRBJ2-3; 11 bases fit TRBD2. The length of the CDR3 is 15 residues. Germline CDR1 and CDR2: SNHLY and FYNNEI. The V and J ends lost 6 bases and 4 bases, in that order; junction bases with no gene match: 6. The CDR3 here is CASRKGLADADTQYF. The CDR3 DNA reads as TGTGCCAGCAGAAAGGGACTAGCGGACGCAGATACGCAGTATTTT.

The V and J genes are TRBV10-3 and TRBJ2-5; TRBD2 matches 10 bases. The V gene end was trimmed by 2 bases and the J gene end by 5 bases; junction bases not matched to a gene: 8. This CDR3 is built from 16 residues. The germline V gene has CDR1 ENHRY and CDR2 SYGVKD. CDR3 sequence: CAISELAGEVRETQYF. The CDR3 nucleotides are TGTGCCATCAGTGAGCTAGCGGGAGAGGTTAGGGAGACCCAGTACTTC.

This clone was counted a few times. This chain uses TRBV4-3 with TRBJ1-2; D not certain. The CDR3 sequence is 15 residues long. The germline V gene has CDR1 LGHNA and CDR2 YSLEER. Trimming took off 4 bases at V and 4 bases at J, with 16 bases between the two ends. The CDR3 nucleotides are TGCGCCAGCAGCCCTCAAGCCCGACAAGGCTATGGCTACACCTTC. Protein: CASSPQARQGYGYTF.

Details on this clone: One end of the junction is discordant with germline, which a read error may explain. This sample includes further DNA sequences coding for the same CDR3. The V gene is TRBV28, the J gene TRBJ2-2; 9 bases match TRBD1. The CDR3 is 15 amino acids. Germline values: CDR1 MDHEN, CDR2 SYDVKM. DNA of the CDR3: TGTGCCAGCAGAAACGGACAGGGGAACACTGGGGAGCTGTTTTTT. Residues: CASRNGQGNTGELFF.

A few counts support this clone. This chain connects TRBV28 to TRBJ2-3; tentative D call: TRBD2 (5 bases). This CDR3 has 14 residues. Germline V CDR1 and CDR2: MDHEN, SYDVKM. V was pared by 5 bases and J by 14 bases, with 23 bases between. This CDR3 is CASSPQAPSPEPYF. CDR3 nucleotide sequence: TGTGCCAGCAGTCCCCAGGCTCCTAGCCCAGAGCCGTATTTT.

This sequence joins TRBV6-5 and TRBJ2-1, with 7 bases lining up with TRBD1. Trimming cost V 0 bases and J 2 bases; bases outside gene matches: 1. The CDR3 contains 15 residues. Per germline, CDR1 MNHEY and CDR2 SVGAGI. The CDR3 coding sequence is TGTGCCAGCAGTTACTCCAGGGGGACCTACAATGAGCAGTTCTTC. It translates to CASSYSRGTYNEQFF.

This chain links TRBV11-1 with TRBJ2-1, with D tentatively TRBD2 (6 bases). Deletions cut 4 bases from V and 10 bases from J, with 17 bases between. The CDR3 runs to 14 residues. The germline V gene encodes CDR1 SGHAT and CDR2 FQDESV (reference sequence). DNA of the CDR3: TGTGCCAGCAGCTCCATCTTGCGGGGCCGAGAGCAGTTCTTC. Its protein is CASSSILRGREQFF.

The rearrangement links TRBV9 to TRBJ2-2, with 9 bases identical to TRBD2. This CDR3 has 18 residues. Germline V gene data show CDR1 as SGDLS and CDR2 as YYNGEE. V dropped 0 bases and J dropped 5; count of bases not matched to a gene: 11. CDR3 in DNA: TGTGCCAGCAGCGTAGAGAGTCCTAGCGGGGAGGGAACCGGGGAGCTGTTTTTT. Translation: CASSVESPSGEGTGELFF.

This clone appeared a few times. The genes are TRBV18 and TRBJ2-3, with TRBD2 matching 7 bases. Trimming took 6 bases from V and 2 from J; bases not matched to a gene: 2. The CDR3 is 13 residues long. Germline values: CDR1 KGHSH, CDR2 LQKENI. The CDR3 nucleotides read TGTGCCAGCTCGACTAGCCCCACAGATACGCAGTATTTT. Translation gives CASSTSPTDTQYF.

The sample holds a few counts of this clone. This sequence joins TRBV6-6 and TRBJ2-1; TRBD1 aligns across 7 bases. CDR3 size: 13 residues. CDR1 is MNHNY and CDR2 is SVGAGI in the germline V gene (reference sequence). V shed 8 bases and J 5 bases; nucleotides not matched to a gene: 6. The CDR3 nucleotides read TGTGCCAGCGGAGAGACAGGGAACAATGAGCAGTTCTTC. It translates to CASGETGNNEQFF.

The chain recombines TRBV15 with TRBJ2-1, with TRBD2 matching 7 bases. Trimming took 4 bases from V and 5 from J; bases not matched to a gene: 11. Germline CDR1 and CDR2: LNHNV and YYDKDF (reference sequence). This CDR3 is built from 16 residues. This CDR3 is CATSIWTASGNNEQFF. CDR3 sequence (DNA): TGTGCCACCAGCATTTGGACCGCGAGCGGGAACAATGAGCAGTTCTTC. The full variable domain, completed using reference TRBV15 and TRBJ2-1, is DAMVIQNPRYQVTQFGKPVTLSCSQTLNHNVMYWYQQKSSQAPKLLFHYYDKDFNNEADTPDNFQSRRPNTSFCFLDIRSPGLGDTAMYLCATSIWTASGNNEQFFGPGTRLTVL.

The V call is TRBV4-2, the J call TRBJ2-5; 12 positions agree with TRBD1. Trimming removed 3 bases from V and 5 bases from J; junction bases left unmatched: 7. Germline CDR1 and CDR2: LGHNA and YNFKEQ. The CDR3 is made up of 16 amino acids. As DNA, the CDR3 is TGTGCCAGCAGCCAGGCGGGACAGGGGGCGCGGGAGACCCAGTACTTC. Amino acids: CASSQAGQGARETQYF.

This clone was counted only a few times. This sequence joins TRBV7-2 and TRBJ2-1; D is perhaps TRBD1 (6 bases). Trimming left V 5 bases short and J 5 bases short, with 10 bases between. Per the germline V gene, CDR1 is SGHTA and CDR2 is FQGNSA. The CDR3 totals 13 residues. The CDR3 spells CASSRRGDNEQFF. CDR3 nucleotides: TGTGCCAGCAGCCGCAGGGGCGACAATGAGCAGTTCTTC.

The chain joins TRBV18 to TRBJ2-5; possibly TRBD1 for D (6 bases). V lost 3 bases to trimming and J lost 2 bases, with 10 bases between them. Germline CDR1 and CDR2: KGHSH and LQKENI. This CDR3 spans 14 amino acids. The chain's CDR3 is CASSPSRGQETQYF. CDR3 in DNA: TGTGCCAGCTCACCCTCCAGGGGACAAGAGACCCAGTACTTC.

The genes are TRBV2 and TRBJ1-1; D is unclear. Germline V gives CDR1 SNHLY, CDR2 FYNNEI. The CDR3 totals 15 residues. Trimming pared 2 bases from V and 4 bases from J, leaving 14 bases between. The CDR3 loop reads CASSENSEVVTEAFF. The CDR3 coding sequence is TGTGCCAGCAGTGAAAATAGTGAAGTGGTCACTGAAGCTTTCTTT.

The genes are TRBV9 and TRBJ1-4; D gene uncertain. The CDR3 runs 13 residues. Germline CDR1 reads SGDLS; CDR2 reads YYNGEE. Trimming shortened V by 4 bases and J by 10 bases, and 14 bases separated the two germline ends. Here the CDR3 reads CASSPATSGKLFF. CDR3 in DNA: TGTGCCAGCAGCCCAGCCACCAGCGGAAAACTGTTTTTT.

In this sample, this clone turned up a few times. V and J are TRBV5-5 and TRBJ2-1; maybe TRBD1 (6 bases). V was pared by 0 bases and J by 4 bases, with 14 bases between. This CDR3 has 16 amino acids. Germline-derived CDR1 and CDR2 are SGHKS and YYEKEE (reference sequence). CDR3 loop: CASSLASQGSYNEQFF. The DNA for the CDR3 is TGTGCCAGCAGCTTGGCCTCGCAGGGGTCATACAATGAGCAGTTCTTC.

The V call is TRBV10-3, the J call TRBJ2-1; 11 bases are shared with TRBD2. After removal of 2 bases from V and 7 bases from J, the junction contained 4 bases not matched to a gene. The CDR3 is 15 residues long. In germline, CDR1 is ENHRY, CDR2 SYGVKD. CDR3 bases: TGTGCCATCAGTGAGGGAATAGCGGGAGGGAATGAGCAGTTCTTC. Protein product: CAISEGIAGGNEQFF.